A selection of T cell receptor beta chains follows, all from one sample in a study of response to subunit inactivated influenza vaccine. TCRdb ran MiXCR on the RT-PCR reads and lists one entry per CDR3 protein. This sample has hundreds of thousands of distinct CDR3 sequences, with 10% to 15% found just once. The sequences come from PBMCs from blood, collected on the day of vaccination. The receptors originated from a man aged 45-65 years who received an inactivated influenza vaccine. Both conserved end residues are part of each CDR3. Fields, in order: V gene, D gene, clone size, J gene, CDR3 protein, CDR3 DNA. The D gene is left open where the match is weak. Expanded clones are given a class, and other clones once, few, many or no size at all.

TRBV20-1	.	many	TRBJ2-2	CSARDKKQSNTGELFF	TGCAGTGCTAGAGATAAGAAGCAGAGTAACACCGGGGAGCTGTTTTTT
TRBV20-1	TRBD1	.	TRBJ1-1	CSARIVGQITEAFF	TGCAGTGCTAGAATCGTGGGACAGATCACTGAAGCTTTCTTT
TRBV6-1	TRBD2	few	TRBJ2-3	CASQTSGVNTQYF	TGTGCCAGCCAGACTAGCGGGGTGAATACGCAGTATTTT
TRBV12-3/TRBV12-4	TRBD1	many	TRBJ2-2	CAYNRGTGELFF	TGTGCCTACAACAGGGGCACCGGGGAGCTGTTTTTT
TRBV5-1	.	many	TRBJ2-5	CASSPQDPQETQYF	TGCGCCAGCAGCCCCCAGGACCCCCAAGAGACCCAGTACTTC
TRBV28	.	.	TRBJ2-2	CASSLFVSTGELFF	TGTGCCAGCAGTTTATTCGTCAGCACCGGGGAGCTGTTTTTT
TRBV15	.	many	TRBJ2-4	CATSSARQELAKNIQYF	TGTGCCACCAGCAGCGCACGACAGGAACTAGCCAAAAACATTCAGTACTTC
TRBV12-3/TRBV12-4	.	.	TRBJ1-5	CASSPDGGRSQPQHF	TGTGCCAGCAGCCCCGATGGGGGCCGGAGTCAGCCCCAGCATTTT
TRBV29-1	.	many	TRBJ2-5	CSVGDSPGAQYF	TGCAGCGTTGGAGACAGCCCAGGGGCCCAGTACTTC
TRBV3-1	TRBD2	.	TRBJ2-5	CASSHPRTSGETQYF	TGTGCCAGCAGCCATCCAAGGACTAGTGGAGAGACCCAGTACTTC
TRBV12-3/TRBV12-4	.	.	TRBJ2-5	CASNELGAAEETQYF	TGTGCCAGCAACGAACTCGGGGCAGCCGAAGAGACCCAGTACTTC
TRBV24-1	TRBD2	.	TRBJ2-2	CATSSGGGGTGELFF	TGTGCCACCAGCTCCGGTGGGGGGGGCACCGGGGAGCTGTTTTTT
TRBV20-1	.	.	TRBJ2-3	CSARDRAGDKTDTQYF	TGCAGTGCTAGAGATCGGGCAGGGGATAAGACAGATACGCAGTATTTT
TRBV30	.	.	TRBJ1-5	CAWSVSGGTSRPQHF	TGTGCCTGGAGTGTATCCGGGGGGACCTCGCGGCCCCAGCATTTT
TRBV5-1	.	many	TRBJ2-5	CASSLVVGEETQYF	TGCGCCAGCAGCTTGGTGGTAGGGGAAGAGACCCAGTACTTC
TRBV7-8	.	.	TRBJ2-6	CASSSIKGRNSGANVLTF	TGTGCCAGCAGCTCCATAAAAGGACGGAACTCTGGGGCCAACGTCCTGACTTTC
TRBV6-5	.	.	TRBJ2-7	CASSYSWEVSEQYF	TGTGCCAGCAGTTACTCATGGGAGGTGAGCGAGCAGTACTTC